These T cell receptor beta chains were read from a single sample in a study of regulatory T cells in long-lasting Graves disease. TCRdb used MiXCR to reprocess the multiplex PCR reads, holding one entry per CDR3 protein. The data hold roughly 450,000 distinct CDR3 sequences, with 20% to 25% observed a single time. Sequenced here: peripheral blood mononuclear cells (PBMCs), sampled when the disease was refractory, from a patient treated with antithyroid drugs. These receptors all come from a female donor with Graves disease. Each CDR3 is given with its conserved first and last residue. Each record gives: V gene, J gene, clone size, D gene, CDR3 protein, CDR3 DNA. A D gene is named only where the DNA matches it firmly. Sizes are listed as how often the clone was seen (once, few, many) or a class if it is expanded.

TRBV20-1	TRBJ1-1	few	NA	CSAKGVNTEAFF	TGCAGTGCTAAGGGGGTCAACACTGAAGCTTTCTTT
TRBV2	TRBJ2-7	many	NA	CASRDTGYGYEQYF	TGTGCCAGCAGGGACACAGGGTACGGCTACGAGCAGTACTTC
TRBV11-2	TRBJ1-2	many	NA	CASSPLLGPNYGYTF	TGTGCCAGCAGCCCTCTGTTGGGACCTAACTATGGCTACACCTTC
TRBV12-3/TRBV12-4	TRBJ1-1	many	TRBD1	CASSLGQGAVEAFF	TGTGCCAGCAGTCTCGGACAGGGGGCCGTTGAAGCTTTCTTT
TRBV19	TRBJ1-3	few	NA	CASSMSGLSSGNTIYF	TGTGCCAGTAGTATGTCGGGACTGAGCTCTGGAAACACCATATATTTT
TRBV5-5	TRBJ2-7	few	TRBD1	CASSQSPIRDRSSYEQYF	TGTGCCAGCAGTCAATCTCCAATCCGGGACAGAAGCTCCTACGAGCAGTACTTC
TRBV5-5	TRBJ2-5	few	TRBD2	CASSLLALNSGTQYF	TGTGCCAGCAGTTTACTAGCGCTTAACTCCGGGACCCAGTACTTC
TRBV28	TRBJ2-1	once	NA	CASTQYNEQFF	TGCGCCAGCACACAATACAATGAGCAGTTCTTC
TRBV4-1	TRBJ2-7	few	TRBD1	CASSHPGQGIYEQYF	TGCGCCAGCAGCCACCCGGGACAGGGGATCTACGAGCAGTACTTC
TRBV5-1	TRBJ1-5	many	NA	CASSLSSDQPQHF	TGCGCCAGCAGCTTGTCCAGCGATCAGCCCCAGCATTTT